This T cell receptor beta chain comes out of a study of T cells in tumors after PD-1 blockade. Generated by immunoSEQ multiplex PCR, the TCRdb table keeps only in-frame clones and is missing some. The sample carries over 60,000 clones, around 72% recorded once. The ends lost 3 bases at V and 4 bases at J; junction bases unmatched: 3. This CDR3 has 14 amino acids. Germline V lookup: CDR1 MNHEY, CDR2 SMNVEV (reference sequence). This sequence originates from a human donor with basal cell carcinoma. This specimen was PBMCs, taken after anti-PD-1 treatment. This sequence joins TRBV27 and TRBJ1-5, with 7 bases aligning to TRBD1. The CDR3 nucleotides are TGTGCCAGCAGTTTGACAGGGAGTAATCAGCCCCAGCATTTT. This translates into CASSLTGSNQPQHF.